The 16 T cell receptor beta chains below all came from one sample that was sequenced in a study of naive and memory T cell subsets. Four PCR rounds used nested alpha and beta constant region primers plus the SP2 primer. TCRdb ran MiXCR on the 5' RACE reads and lists one entry per CDR3 protein. The sample lists more than 45,000 distinct CDR3 sequences, 7.2% occurring once. An oligonucleotide containing a UMI was ligated to the 3' end of TCR cDNA. These receptors all stem from a male donor in good health.

The chain uses TRBV7-9 and TRBJ1-2; 12 bases fit TRBD1. Germline CDR1 and CDR2: SEHNR and FQNEAQ (reference sequence). Trimming removed 5 bases from V and 8 bases from J; junction bases left unmatched: 9. This CDR3 region has 15 residues. The DNA for the CDR3 is TGTGCCAGCAGCGTGGGGACAGGGGGCGCAGGAGGCTACACCTTC. Translated, it gives CASSVGTGGAGGYTF.

The CDR3 loop reads CASSYGTANTGELFF. The CDR3 DNA sequence: TGTGCCAGCAGTTACGGGACAGCGAACACCGGGGAGCTGTTTTTT. J is TRBJ2-2 and V is TRBV6-5; 7 positions match TRBD1. The CDR3 length is 15 residues. The germline gives CDR1 MNHEY, CDR2 SVGAGI. The J segment lost 0 bases and the V segment lost 2 bases, leaving 0 bases of the junction unmatched.

This clonotype turned up a few times. The chain combines TRBV27 with TRBJ2-1; D unresolved. This CDR3 spans 11 amino acids. Germline V gene data show CDR1 as MNHEY and CDR2 as SMNVEV (reference sequence). V was cut by 6 bases and J by 6 bases, with 6 bases left in between. DNA of the CDR3: TGTGCCAGCAGCTGGAGCAATGAGCAGTTCTTC. Its protein product is CASSWSNEQFF.

The V and J genes are TRBV4-1 and TRBJ1-1; possible D gene TRBD1, 6 bases. The CDR3 has 15 amino acids. CDR1 is MGHRA, CDR2 YSYEKL, per germline. V was pared by 1 base and J by 3 bases, with 12 bases between. The CDR3 DNA sequence: TGCGCCAGCAGCCAAGGGTCAGGGGCGGACACTGAAGCTTTCTTT. It is translated as CASSQGSGADTEAFF.

The rearrangement links TRBV3-1 to TRBJ2-7; the D call may be TRBD1 or TRBD2 (5 bases each). The CDR3 extends over 12 amino acids. Trimming took 3 bases from V and 10 from J, leaving 13 bases between them. CDR1 and CDR2 (germline): LGHDT, YNNKEL (reference sequence). The CDR3, as DNA: TGTGCCAGCAGCCATGGGACCACCATCCAGTACTTC. Its translation is CASSHGTTIQYF.

This clonotype was recorded at least ten times. The genes are TRBV4-1 and TRBJ1-1, with a weak D call TRBD1 (6 bases). CDR3 length equals 18 residues. V gave up 5 bases and J gave up 3 bases, with 25 bases separating them. Germline CDR1 and CDR2: MGHRA and YSYEKL. The CDR3 bases are TGCGCCAGCAGCGCCAAGCGACTTGACAGGAAGTCGGACACTGAAGCTTTCTTT. Its protein is CASSAKRLDRKSDTEAFF.

There are a few counts of this clonotype. CDR3 amino acids: CASSSITGTSKSYEQYF. CDR3 DNA: TGTGCCAGCAGTTCCATCACCGGGACTAGCAAAAGCTACGAGCAGTACTTC. This chain joins TRBV6-9 and TRBJ2-7, with TRBD2 matching over 9 bases. In germline, CDR1 is MNHGY, CDR2 SVAAGI. After removal of 4 bases from V and 3 bases from J, the junction contained 13 bases not matched to a gene. The CDR3 runs to 17 residues.

V is TRBV29-1 and J is TRBJ2-3; 10 bases fit TRBD2. Germline lookup yields CDR1 SQVTM and CDR2 ANQGSEA. The CDR3 consists of 19 residues. J was trimmed by 2 bases and V by 3 bases; bases with no gene match: 17. Here the CDR3 DNA reads TGCAGCGTTGACTGGGTTAGCGGGGGGCCGAATCTCTACACAGATACGCAGTATTTT. It codes for CSVDWVSGGPNLYTDTQYF.

This clonotype was counted at least ten times. This chain links TRBV6-5 with TRBJ2-5, with TRBD1 matching over 8 bases. The length of the CDR3 is 15 residues. The V gene end was trimmed by 2 bases and the J gene end by 5 bases; junction bases not matched to a gene: 7. Germline V gene sequence: CDR1 MNHEY, CDR2 SVGAGI. In DNA, the CDR3 is TGTGCCAGCAGTTACAGCCAGGGGGCTAGTGAGACCCAGTACTTC. Translated: CASSYSQGASETQYF.

This clonotype was found a few times. This sequence joins TRBV10-3 and TRBJ2-3, with D hard to call. The CDR3 extends over 14 amino acids. CDR1 is ENHRY and CDR2 is SYGVKD in the germline V gene. V gave up 8 bases and J gave up 3 bases, with 15 bases separating them. CDR3 nucleotide sequence: TGTGCCATCGGAGCTACCGGTTGGACAGATACGCAGTATTTT. Translating it yields CAIGATGWTDTQYF.

This clonotype was counted only a few times. The chain couples TRBV19 to TRBJ2-3; no clear D gene. Trimming left V 6 bases short and J 1 base short, with 5 bases between. Germline V lookup: CDR1 LNHDA, CDR2 SQIVND (reference sequence). CDR3 length: 12 amino acids. This CDR3 reads CASRFRTDTQYF. The CDR3 DNA is TGTGCCAGTAGGTTTCGCACAGATACGCAGTATTTT.

A few counts support this clonotype. The rearrangement uses TRBV6-1 and TRBJ2-5; D is perhaps TRBD1 or TRBD2 (6 bases each). The germline V gene encodes CDR1 MNHNS and CDR2 SASEGT. Trimming shortened V by 0 bases and J by 5 bases, and 10 bases separated the two germline ends. CDR3 length equals 14 residues. The CDR3 DNA is TGTGCCAGCAGTGAAGCGGGGGGCCTGGAGACCCAGTACTTC. Its translation is CASSEAGGLETQYF.

V is TRBV19 and J is TRBJ2-1; 9 bases fit TRBD1. Germline assignment: CDR1 LNHDA and CDR2 SQIVND (reference sequence). The CDR3 contains 16 residues. J lost 4 bases, V lost 6 bases, and 10 bases had no gene match. Here the CDR3 reads CASRPLGQGIYNEQFF. The CDR3 nucleotides read TGTGCCAGTAGGCCCTTGGGACAGGGAATATACAATGAGCAGTTCTTC.

This clonotype was detected only a few times. Here the CDR3 DNA reads TGTGCCAGTAGTCCTCTAATCTTCTCCTACAATGAGCAGTTCTTC. It is translated as CASSPLIFSYNEQFF. The V gene is TRBV19, the J gene TRBJ2-1; D ambiguous. Trimming shortened V by 5 bases and J by 0 bases, and 11 bases separated the two germline ends. Looked up from germline, CDR1 is LNHDA and CDR2 is SQIVND (reference sequence). CDR3 length: 15 residues.

The table lists this clonotype with a few counts. This sequence joins TRBV18 and TRBJ1-2; TRBD1 agrees at 7 bases. The germline gives CDR1 KGHSH, CDR2 LQKENI. The CDR3 runs 13 residues. Trimming cost V 6 bases and J 5 bases; bases outside gene matches: 6. Here the CDR3 reads CASSQDRSYGYTF. The CDR3 coding sequence is TGTGCCAGCTCCCAGGACAGGTCTTATGGCTACACCTTC.

The chain has TRBV2 and TRBJ2-2; D gene ambiguous. The CDR3 sequence is 14 residues long. Germline CDR1 and CDR2: SNHLY and FYNNEI. V lost 3 bases and J 1 base, leaving 6 bases between the germline ends. The DNA of the CDR3 is TGTGCCAGCAGTGAGAGGCGGAACACCGGGGAGCTGTTTTTT. Translated: CASSERRNTGELFF.